This TCR beta chain derives from a study of T cell responses to AZD1222 COVID-19 vaccine (dated by TCRdb to the early 2020s). Looking at the study overall: TCR sequencing covered fewer than 250 trial participants: 207 given two doses of AZD1222 and some 25 given two doses of MenACWY control vaccine. Trial participants were enrolled by age into 18-55, 56-69 and 70-plus year subgroups, with roughly 160, 29 and 62 TCR-sequenced participants respectively. Findings and caveats that apply to the study as a whole: Participants were mostly white British and included more females than males, and it was suggested by the authors that clonal diversity may have been underestimated. Reportedly, close to half of the unique spike-specific TCRs recognized epitopes lying outside the regions that are mutated in the B.1.351 and B.1.1.7 variants. Conclusions about previously exposed vaccinees were limited because only a handful of AZD1222 recipients were SARS-CoV-2 seropositive at baseline. The whole spike protein was spanned by vaccine-associated CD4 TCRs, and dominant responses were seen in regions 160-218 and 743-854. After two AZD1222 doses, spike-specific TCR breadth and depth were significantly higher than at day 0 and than in MenACWY recipients. No day 14 peak-response samples were available, so repertoires were characterized only after the peak T cell response. In the small 56-69-year group, the increase in depth fell short of significance, most likely because of low power.

The CDR3 regions of human TCRbeta chains were subjected to immunosequencing. The study's own analysis went as follows. Repertoire TCRs were matched against a reference library of SARS-CoV-2-specific TCRs generated with the MIRA antigen-specificity platform. Breadth meant the fraction of unique TCRs that were SARS-CoV-2-associated, whereas depth meant the fraction of total T cells that were SARS-CoV-2-associated. Using the MIRA data, each spike-specific TCR was assigned both to the spike region to which the TCR was reactive and to a CD4 or CD8 class. Log10-transformed breadth and depth values were compared by one-way ANOVA with Sidak's multiple comparisons tests. TCRdb re-hosts the immuneACCESS table, in-frame sequences only. Its copies lack some clones; in the studies checked, an unresolved V gene accounts for under half of them, and the cause for the rest is not known. V and J calls plus clone size are reproduced from that table; the DNA served to infer D and trimming. The table for this sample lists 160,000 or so clones; 70% to 90% of them were counted only once. Jointly, the top ten make up 4.3% of the sample.

What this sample's time point label stands for: about 28 days (+/-7) after the second vaccine dose. AZD1222 recipients given second doses at about 4 weeks or at about 12 weeks were pooled, since spike-specific TCR depth and breadth were not found to differ between the two schedules. The vaccinee samples were drawn from two UK trials, COV001 and COV002, one of which was a single-blind randomized controlled phase 2/3 trial testing AZD1222 (ChAdOx1 nCoV-19) in healthy adults. Trial participant PBMC samples were collected at day 0 and day 28 after the second dose for TCRbeta chain sequencing. Concerning this clone: Its antigen remains undetermined. Base-call qualities are not available, and no considerably larger clone is one nucleotide away.

The CDR3, cysteine through phenylalanine, is 12 amino acids long. The CDR3 DNA has 36 bases and is translated from base 1. V and J are truncated by 8 bases and 7 bases respectively, leaving an intervening sequence of 13 bases. The sequence links TRBV12-3 or TRBV12-4 to TRBJ2-3, and TRBD2 may be the D gene, going by 6 matching bases. Sequenced material: peripheral blood, taken 28 days after the second AZD1222 dose. This sequence was found in an adult who received the AZD1222 COVID-19 vaccine. The bases read TGTGCCAGCGTTTCGGAGGGCCATACGCAGTATTTT. Translated, this is CASVSEGHTQYF.